These 25 T cell receptor beta chains were all obtained from the same sample, sequenced in a study of cytomegalovirus exposure and HLA in healthy donors. The assay was immunoSEQ multiplex PCR, and TCRdb's table has in-frame clones only and misses some. The sample includes about 56,000 clones, 85% to 95% seen only once; the top ten take 0.9% to 1.4%. The sequencing sample was made of PBMCs. These TCRs come from a man in his late teens or twenties in good health and CMV-seronegative.

J is TRBJ2-3 and V is TRBV7-8, with a possible D match to TRBD1 (5 bases). Per the germline V gene, CDR1 is SGHVS and CDR2 is FQNEAQ. V shed 2 bases and J shed 3 bases, with 6 bases lying between them. The CDR3 runs 13 residues. CDR3 sequence reads: CASSLQGTDTQYF. The CDR3 DNA reads as TGTGCCAGCAGCTTACAGGGAACAGATACGCAGTATTTT. The full variable domain, completed using reference TRBV7-8 and TRBJ2-3, is GAGVSQSPRYKVAKRGQDVALRCDPISGHVSLFWYQQALGQGPEFLTYFQNEAQLDKSGLPSDRFFAERPEGSVSTLKIQRTQQEDSAVYLCASSLQGTDTQYFGPGTRLTVL.

This chain uses TRBV19 with TRBJ2-1, with TRBD1 as a possible D gene (5 bases). Germline CDR1 and CDR2: LNHDA and SQIVND (reference sequence). This CDR3 has 13 residues. The ends were cut back, 6 bases at V and 16 bases at J, with 22 bases in the middle. The CDR3 sequence: CASSPSRQSRYFF. The CDR3 coding sequence is TGTGCCAGTAGCCCGAGTCGACAGTCGCGTTATTTCTTC.

The rearrangement uses TRBV18 and TRBJ2-1; D uncertain. Germline CDR1 and CDR2: KGHSH and LQKENI. The CDR3 extends over 13 amino acids. The V end was cut by 2 bases, the J end by 7 bases, with 9 bases between. CDR3 sequence: CASSPDTTNEQFF. CDR3 DNA sequence: TGTGCCAGCTCACCAGACACAACAAATGAGCAGTTCTTC.

This clone was counted once. The gene calls are TRBV7-2 and TRBJ1-1; tentatively, D is TRBD1 (5 bases). V lost 5 bases and J 1 base, leaving 14 bases between the germline ends. Germline lookup yields CDR1 SGHTA and CDR2 FQGNSA. The CDR3 sequence is 15 residues long. The DNA of the CDR3 is TGTGCCAGCAGCGGGGAGGGACCGACGAACACTGAAGCTTTCTTT. Amino acids: CASSGEGPTNTEAFF.

The chain uses TRBV5-1 and TRBJ1-4; 7 bases match TRBD1. Per the germline V gene, CDR1 is SGHRS and CDR2 is YFSETQ. V shed 0 bases, J shed 7 bases, and the junction held 3 bases outside the gene matches. There are 14 residues in the CDR3. The CDR3 DNA reads TGCGCCAGCAGCTTGGGGACAGGCGTTGAAAAACTGTTTTTT. Protein: CASSLGTGVEKLFF.

The chain links TRBV11-2 to TRBJ1-1; D call uncertain. This CDR3 is built from 13 residues. Germline CDR1 SGHAT, CDR2 FQNNGV. V lost 5 bases to trimming and J lost 7 bases, with 14 bases between them. The CDR3 bases are TGTGCCAGCAGCAGATGGGGAGATCGTGAAGCTTTCTTT. It codes for CASSRWGDREAFF. Full variable domain (missing parts from reference TRBV11-2 and TRBJ1-1): EAGVAQSPRYKIIEKRQSVAFWCNPISGHATLYWYQQILGQGPKLLIQFQNNGVVDDSQLPKDRFSAERLKGVDSTLKIQPAKLEDSAVYLCASSRWGDREAFFGQGTRLTVV.

For this clone: Other DNA sequences within the sample encode an identical CDR3. The gene calls are TRBV28 and TRBJ1-1, with TRBD1 as a possible D gene (6 bases). The V gene lost 3 bases and the J gene lost 4 bases, with 6 bases spanning the gap. CDR1 and CDR2 from the germline V gene are MDHEN and SYDVKM. The CDR3 is 12 residues long. The CDR3 DNA sequence: TGTGCCAGCAGTTTCAGGGGCACTGAAGCTTTCTTT. The encoded protein is CASSFRGTEAFF.

As to this clone: At one of its ends the junction is not consistent with the germline gene, which may arise from a read error. The J gene is TRBJ2-7, the V gene TRBV4-1; 9 bases match TRBD2. The CDR3 spans 19 residues. CDR1 is MGHRA, CDR2 YSYEKL, per germline. The DNA for the CDR3 is TGCGCCAGCAGCCAAGACTTCGTCCTAGCGGGAAATCCCTCCGACGAGCAGTACTTC. Translated: CASSQDFVLAGNPSDEQYF.

The chain recombines TRBV19 with TRBJ1-5; 9 bases fit TRBD1. Germline values: CDR1 LNHDA, CDR2 SQIVND (reference sequence). CDR3 length: 14 amino acids. The J segment lost 7 bases and the V segment lost 6 bases, leaving 7 bases of the junction unmatched. CDR3 sequence reads: CASSRDRVQQPQHF. The CDR3 DNA reads TGTGCCAGTAGCCGGGACAGGGTTCAACAGCCCCAGCATTTT.

The chain joins TRBV6-5 to TRBJ1-2; TRBD1 agrees at 7 bases. The germline V gene has CDR1 MNHEY and CDR2 SVGAGI. The V and J ends lost 5 bases and 2 bases, in that order; junction bases with no gene match: 5. The CDR3 spans 14 residues. CDR3 residues: CASSQGGFNYGYTF. For the CDR3, the DNA is TGTGCCAGCAGTCAAGGGGGCTTCAACTATGGCTACACCTTC.

The CDR3 DNA reads TGCGCCAGCAGCCAAGATTCCGCCCGTTTGAGCACTGAAGCTTTCTTT. This translates into CASSQDSARLSTEAFF. This chain connects TRBV4-3 to TRBJ1-1; D is undetermined. The CDR3 covers 16 residues. In germline, CDR1 is LGHNA, CDR2 YSLEER. The ends were cut back, 0 bases at V and 4 bases at J, with 15 bases in the middle.

CDR3 nucleotides: TGCGCCAGCAGCCAAGGGGCGGGTAGCGGGGGCGAGCAGTACTTC. Translating it yields CASSQGAGSGGEQYF. The rearrangement links TRBV4-3 to TRBJ2-7, with TRBD2 identical over 9 bases. The germline V gene encodes CDR1 LGHNA and CDR2 YSLEER. This CDR3 is 15 amino acids long. With V trimmed by 1 base and J by 6 bases, 7 bases remained unmatched.

The chain links TRBV19 to TRBJ1-1, with D maybe TRBD1 (5 bases). V gave up 7 bases and J gave up 3 bases, with 12 bases separating them. From germline, CDR1 is LNHDA and CDR2 SQIVND (reference sequence). This CDR3 is built from 13 residues. As DNA, the CDR3 is TGTGCCAGTATCCCCTGGGGGGACACTGAAGCTTTCTTT. As protein: CASIPWGDTEAFF. Looking up the rest from reference TRBV19 and TRBJ1-1 gives the full variable domain: DGGITQSPKYLFRKEGQNVTLSCEQNLNHDAMYWYRQDPGQGLRLIYYSQIVNDFQKGDIAEGYSVSREKKESFPLTVTSAQKNPTAFYLCASIPWGDTEAFFGQGTRLTVV.

This chain links TRBV19 with TRBJ2-5; TRBD1 might be the D (6 bases). In germline, CDR1 is LNHDA, CDR2 SQIVND (reference sequence). The V gene lost 3 bases and the J gene lost 5 bases, with 13 bases spanning the gap. This CDR3 comprises 14 residues. The DNA for the CDR3 is TGTGCCAGTAGTATCGCAGGGGCGCGGGAGACCCAGTACTTC. Its translation is CASSIAGARETQYF.

V is TRBV5-6 and J is TRBJ2-7; tentative D call: TRBD2 (5 bases). Trimming left V 7 bases short and J 1 base short, with 9 bases between. The CDR3 contains 12 residues. Germline CDR1 SGHDT, CDR2 YYEEEE. CDR3 sequence: CASSGLSYEQYF. The CDR3 region has the DNA TGTGCCAGCTCCGGACTTTCCTACGAGCAGTACTTC.

The rearrangement joins TRBV15 to TRBJ2-3; possible D gene TRBD2, 6 bases. Trimming took off 1 base at V and 4 bases at J, with 12 bases between the two ends. Germline V gene lookup returns CDR1 LNHNV and CDR2 YYDKDF (reference sequence). The CDR3 has 15 amino acids. The DNA of the CDR3 is TGTGCCACCAGCAGAGCCCCCACGGGGGCAGATACGCAGTATTTT. Translating it yields CATSRAPTGADTQYF.

This clone was counted once. The chain links TRBV28 to TRBJ2-7, with D possibly TRBD2 on 6 matching bases. V lost 6 bases, J lost 3 bases, and 18 bases lay in between. The CDR3 spans 15 residues. Germline CDR1 is MDHEN and CDR2 is SYDVKM. Here the CDR3 DNA reads TGTGCCAGCAGCACACCTAGCGAGAACTTCTACGAGCAGTACTTC. This encodes CASSTPSENFYEQYF. Looking up the rest from reference TRBV28 and TRBJ2-7 gives the full variable domain: DVKVTQSSRYLVKRTGEKVFLECVQDMDHENMFWYRQDPGLGLRLIYFSYDVKMKEKGDIPEGYSVSREKKERFSLILESASTNQTSMYLCASSTPSENFYEQYFGPGTRLTVT.

The chain recombines TRBV12-2 with TRBJ1-1; the table names TRBD1, a call not compared with the DNA. TRBV12-2 is annotated as a pseudogene. The CDR3 runs to 19 residues. CDR3 sequence: CASRLVGTGGLIKNTEAFF. CDR3 coding DNA: TGTGCAAGTCGCTTAGTAGGGACAGGGGGACTGATTAAGAACACTGAAGCTTTCTTT.

The chain couples TRBV9 to TRBJ2-7; 11 positions agree with TRBD2. The CDR3 contains 14 residues. From germline, CDR1 is SGDLS and CDR2 YYNGEE. V lost 4 bases and J lost 4; bases outside the gene matches: 4. The DNA of the CDR3 is TGTGCCAGCAGCCCGGGACTAGCGGTTTACGAGCAGTACTTC. Amino acids: CASSPGLAVYEQYF.

The V gene is TRBV9, the J gene TRBJ2-1, with 9 bases that match TRBD2. The CDR3 sequence is 15 residues long. With V trimmed by 0 bases and J by 4 bases, 2 bases remained unmatched. CDR1 is SGDLS, CDR2 YYNGEE, per germline. CDR3 sequence reads: CASSVGTSVYNEQFF. DNA of the CDR3: TGTGCCAGCAGCGTAGGGACTAGCGTGTACAATGAGCAGTTCTTC.

V and J are TRBV5-1 and TRBJ2-2, with a tentative D call TRBD1 (6 bases). The CDR3 is made up of 16 amino acids. Trimming cost V 4 bases and J 4 bases, with 17 bases left between them. Germline loops: CDR1 SGHRS, CDR2 YFSETQ. The CDR3 spells CASSPAGQGITGELFF. CDR3 DNA: TGCGCCAGCAGCCCGGCCGGGCAGGGGATCACCGGGGAGCTGTTTTTT.

The chain employs TRBV28 and TRBJ2-7, with 12 nucleotides matching TRBD2. The CDR3 has 19 residues. Germline trimming cut 5 bases from V and 0 bases from J; bases unmatched to any gene: 14. Looked up from germline, CDR1 is MDHEN and CDR2 is SYDVKM. As DNA, the CDR3 is TGTGCCAGCAGTCTGGGGGGGGAAGCTAGCGGGAGGGCCTCCTACGAGCAGTACTTC. Protein sequence: CASSLGGEASGRASYEQYF.

J is TRBJ1-2 and V is TRBV7-6; 7 nucleotides align to TRBD1. The CDR3 contains 15 residues. The V gene's germline CDR1 is SGHVS and CDR2 FNYEAQ. With 4 bases clipped from V and 6 bases from J, the junction kept 11 bases outside the gene matches. Written as DNA, the CDR3 is TGTGCCAGCAGCTCCCGACAGGGTAGGGAGGATGGCTACACCTTC. The encoded protein is CASSSRQGREDGYTF.

V is TRBV5-1 and J is TRBJ2-7, with TRBD1 matching over 7 bases. V lost 1 base to trimming and J lost 5 bases; unmatched junction nucleotides: 9. The CDR3 extends over 15 amino acids. Germline lookup yields CDR1 SGHRS and CDR2 YFSETQ. The CDR3 spells CASSLTTGVTDEQYF. The CDR3 DNA reads as TGCGCCAGCAGCTTGACTACAGGGGTAACCGACGAGCAGTACTTC.

V usage is TRBV19 and J usage is TRBJ2-1; 8 nucleotides align to TRBD1. J lost 5 bases, V lost 3 bases, and 6 bases had no gene match. The CDR3 has 15 amino acids. Germline V gives CDR1 LNHDA, CDR2 SQIVND (reference sequence). CDR3 sequence reads: CASSISRGLNNEQFF. CDR3 DNA: TGTGCCAGTAGTATTTCCAGGGGGCTCAACAATGAGCAGTTCTTC.